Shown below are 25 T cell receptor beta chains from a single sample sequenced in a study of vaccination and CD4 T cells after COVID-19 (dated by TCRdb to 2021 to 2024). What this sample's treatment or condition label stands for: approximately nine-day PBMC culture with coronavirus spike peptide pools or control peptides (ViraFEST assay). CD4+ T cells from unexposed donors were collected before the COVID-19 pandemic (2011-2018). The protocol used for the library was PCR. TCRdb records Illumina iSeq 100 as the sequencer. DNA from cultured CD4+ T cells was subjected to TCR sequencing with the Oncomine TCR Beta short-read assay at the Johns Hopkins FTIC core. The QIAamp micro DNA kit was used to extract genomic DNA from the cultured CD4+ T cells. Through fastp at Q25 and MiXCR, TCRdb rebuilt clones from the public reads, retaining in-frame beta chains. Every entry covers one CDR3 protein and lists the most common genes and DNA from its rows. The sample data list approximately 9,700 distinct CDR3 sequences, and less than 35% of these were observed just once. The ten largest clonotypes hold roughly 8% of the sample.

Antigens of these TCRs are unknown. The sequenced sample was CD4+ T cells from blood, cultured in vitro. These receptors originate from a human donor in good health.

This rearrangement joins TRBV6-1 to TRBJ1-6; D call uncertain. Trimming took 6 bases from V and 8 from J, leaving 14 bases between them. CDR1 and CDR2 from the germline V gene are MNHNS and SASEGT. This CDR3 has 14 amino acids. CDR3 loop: CASSIRGYDSPLHF. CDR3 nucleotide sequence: TGTGCCAGCAGCATAAGAGGGTACGATTCACCCCTCCACTTT.

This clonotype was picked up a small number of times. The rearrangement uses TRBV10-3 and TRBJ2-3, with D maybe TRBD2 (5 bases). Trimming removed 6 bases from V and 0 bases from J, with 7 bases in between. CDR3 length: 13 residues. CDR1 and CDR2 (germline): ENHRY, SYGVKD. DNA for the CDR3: TGTGCCATCAGGACTATTAGCACAGATACGCAGTATTTT. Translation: CAIRTISTDTQYF.

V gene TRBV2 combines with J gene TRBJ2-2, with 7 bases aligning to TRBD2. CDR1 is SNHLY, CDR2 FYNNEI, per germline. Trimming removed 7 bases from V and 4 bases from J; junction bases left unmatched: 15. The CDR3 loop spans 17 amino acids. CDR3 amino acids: CASTPRGLAEGTGELFF. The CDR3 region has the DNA TGTGCCAGCACCCCCCGCGGCCTAGCGGAGGGCACCGGGGAGCTGTTTTTT. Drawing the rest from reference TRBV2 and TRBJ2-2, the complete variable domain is EPEVTQTPSHQVTQMGQEVILRCVPISNHLYFYWYRQILGQKVEFLVSFYNNEISEKSEIFDDQFSVERPDGSNFTLKIRSTKLEDSAMYFCASTPRGLAEGTGELFFGEGSRLTVL.

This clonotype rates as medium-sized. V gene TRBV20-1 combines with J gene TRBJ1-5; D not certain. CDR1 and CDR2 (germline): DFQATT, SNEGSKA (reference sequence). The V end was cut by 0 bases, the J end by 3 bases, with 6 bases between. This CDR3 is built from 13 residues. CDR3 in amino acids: CSAREPFNQPQHF. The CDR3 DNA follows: TGCAGTGCTAGAGAGCCCTTCAATCAGCCCCAGCATTTT.

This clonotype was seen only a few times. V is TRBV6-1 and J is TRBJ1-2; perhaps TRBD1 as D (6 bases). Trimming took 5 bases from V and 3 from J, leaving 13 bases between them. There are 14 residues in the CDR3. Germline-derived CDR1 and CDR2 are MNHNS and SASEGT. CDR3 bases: TGTGCCAGCAGTAGTAGGGGGGTCGACTATGGCTACACCTTC. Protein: CASSSRGVDYGYTF.

The CDR3 here is CSASETSGRRRTQYF. CDR3 sequence (DNA): TGCAGTGCTAGTGAGACTAGCGGGAGAAGACGTACGCAGTATTTT. V gene TRBV20-1 combines with J gene TRBJ2-3; 12 nucleotides align to TRBD2. The CDR3 runs to 15 residues. The ends lost 3 bases at V and 8 bases at J; junction bases unmatched: 9. The germline V gene has CDR1 DFQATT and CDR2 SNEGSKA (reference sequence).

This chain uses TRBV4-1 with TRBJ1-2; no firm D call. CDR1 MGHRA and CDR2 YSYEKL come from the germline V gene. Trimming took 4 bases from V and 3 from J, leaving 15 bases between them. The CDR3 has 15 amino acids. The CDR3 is CASSPLGRPDYGYTF. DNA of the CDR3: TGCGCCAGCAGCCCGCTTGGGCGTCCCGACTATGGCTACACCTTC.

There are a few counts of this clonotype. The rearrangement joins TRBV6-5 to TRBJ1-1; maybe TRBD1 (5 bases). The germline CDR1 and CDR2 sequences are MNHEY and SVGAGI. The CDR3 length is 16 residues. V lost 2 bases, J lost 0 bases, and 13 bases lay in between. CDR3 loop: CASSYRGGGLNTEAFF. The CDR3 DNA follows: TGTGCCAGCAGTTACCGGGGGGGAGGGTTGAACACTGAAGCTTTCTTT.

CDR3: CASSKTLTDTQYF. The CDR3, as DNA: TGCGCCAGCAGCAAGACACTCACAGATACGCAGTATTTT. The rearrangement links TRBV4-1 to TRBJ2-3; D remains ambiguous. Germline V CDR1 and CDR2: MGHRA, YSYEKL. This CDR3 comprises 13 residues. Trimming removed 5 bases from V and 2 bases from J, with 8 bases in between.

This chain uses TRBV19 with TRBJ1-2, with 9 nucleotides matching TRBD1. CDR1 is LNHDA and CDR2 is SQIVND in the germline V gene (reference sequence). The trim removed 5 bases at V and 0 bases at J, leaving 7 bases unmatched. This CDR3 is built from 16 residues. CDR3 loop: CASSPRQGGSNYGYTF. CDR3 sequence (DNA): TGTGCCAGTAGTCCCCGACAGGGGGGATCTAACTATGGCTACACCTTC.

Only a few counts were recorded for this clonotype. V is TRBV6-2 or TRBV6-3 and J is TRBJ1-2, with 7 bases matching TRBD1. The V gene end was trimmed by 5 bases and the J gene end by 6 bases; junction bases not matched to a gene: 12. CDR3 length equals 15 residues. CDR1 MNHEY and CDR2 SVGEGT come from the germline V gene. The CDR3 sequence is CASSTPGRGGDGYTF. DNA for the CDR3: TGTGCCAGCAGTACCCCCGGACGAGGGGGCGATGGCTACACCTTC.

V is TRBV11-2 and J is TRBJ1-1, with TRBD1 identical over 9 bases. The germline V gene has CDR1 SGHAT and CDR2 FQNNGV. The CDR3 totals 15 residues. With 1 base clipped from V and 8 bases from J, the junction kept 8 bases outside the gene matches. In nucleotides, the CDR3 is TGTGCCAGCAGCTTAGTGGGGACAGGGAGGACCGAAGCTTTCTTT. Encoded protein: CASSLVGTGRTEAFF.

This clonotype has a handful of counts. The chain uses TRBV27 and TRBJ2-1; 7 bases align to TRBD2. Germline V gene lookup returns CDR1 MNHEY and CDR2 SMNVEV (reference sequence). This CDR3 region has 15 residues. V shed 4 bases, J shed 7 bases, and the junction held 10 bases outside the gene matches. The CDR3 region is CASSSPRGSTNEQFF. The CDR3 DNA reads TGTGCCAGCAGTTCCCCCCGCGGGAGTACAAATGAGCAGTTCTTC.

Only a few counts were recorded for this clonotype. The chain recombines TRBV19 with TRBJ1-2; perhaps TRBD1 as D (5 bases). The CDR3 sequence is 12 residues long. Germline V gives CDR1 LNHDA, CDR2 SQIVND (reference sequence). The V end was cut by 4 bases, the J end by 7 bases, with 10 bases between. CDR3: CASSRSGTGYTF. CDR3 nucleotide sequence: TGTGCCAGTAGTAGGTCAGGGACTGGCTACACCTTC.

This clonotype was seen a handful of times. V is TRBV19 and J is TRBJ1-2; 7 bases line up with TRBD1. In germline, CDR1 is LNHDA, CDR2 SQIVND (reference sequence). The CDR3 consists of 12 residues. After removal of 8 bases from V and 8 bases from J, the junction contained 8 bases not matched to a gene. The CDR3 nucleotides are TGTGCCAGTGGAACAGGGGTCCGGGGCTACACCTTC. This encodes CASGTGVRGYTF.

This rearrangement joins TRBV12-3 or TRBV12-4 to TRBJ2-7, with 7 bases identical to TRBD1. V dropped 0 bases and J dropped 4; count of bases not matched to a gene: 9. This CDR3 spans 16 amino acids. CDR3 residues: CASSLAVGARGYEQYF. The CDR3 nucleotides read TGTGCCAGCAGTTTAGCGGTGGGGGCCAGGGGGTACGAGCAGTACTTC.

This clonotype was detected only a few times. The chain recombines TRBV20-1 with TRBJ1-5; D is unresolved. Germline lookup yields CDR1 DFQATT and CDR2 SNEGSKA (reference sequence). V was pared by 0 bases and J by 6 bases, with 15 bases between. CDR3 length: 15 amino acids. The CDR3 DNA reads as TGCAGTGCTAGAGATTACGGAATTGGAGGTCAGCCCCAGCATTTT. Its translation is CSARDYGIGGQPQHF.

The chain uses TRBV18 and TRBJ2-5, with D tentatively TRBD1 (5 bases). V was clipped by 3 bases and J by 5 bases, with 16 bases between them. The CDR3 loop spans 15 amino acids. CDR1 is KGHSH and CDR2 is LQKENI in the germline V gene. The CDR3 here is CASSPGIPSGETQYF. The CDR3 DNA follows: TGTGCCAGCTCACCTGGAATCCCTTCAGGGGAGACCCAGTACTTC. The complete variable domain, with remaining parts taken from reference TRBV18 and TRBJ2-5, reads NAGVMQNPRHLVRRRGQEARLRCSPMKGHSHVYWYRQLPEEGLKFMVYLQKENIIDESGMPKERFSAEFPKEGPSILRIQQVVRGDSAAYFCASSPGIPSGETQYFGPGTRLLVL.

The CDR3 DNA reads TGTGCCAGCAGCCCAACCAGGGGAAATGAGCAGTTCTTC. As protein: CASSPTRGNEQFF. The chain uses TRBV7-2 and TRBJ2-1, with a tentative D call TRBD1 (6 bases). The CDR3 extends over 13 amino acids. CDR1 is SGHTA and CDR2 is FQGNSA in the germline V gene. Trimming removed 5 bases from V and 7 bases from J, with 12 bases in between.

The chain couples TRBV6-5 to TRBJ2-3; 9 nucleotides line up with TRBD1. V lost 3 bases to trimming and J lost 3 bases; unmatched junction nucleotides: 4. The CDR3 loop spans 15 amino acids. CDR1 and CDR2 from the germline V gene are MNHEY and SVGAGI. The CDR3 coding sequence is TGTGCCAGCAGTTATGGACAGGGGCCTACAGATACGCAGTATTTT. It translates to CASSYGQGPTDTQYF.

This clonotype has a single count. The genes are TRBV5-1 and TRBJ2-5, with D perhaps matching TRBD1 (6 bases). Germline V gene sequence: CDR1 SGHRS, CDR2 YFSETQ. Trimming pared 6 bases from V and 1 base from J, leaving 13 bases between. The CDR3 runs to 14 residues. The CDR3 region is CASKRGGTQETQYF. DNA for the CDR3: TGCGCCAGCAAAAGAGGGGGTACCCAAGAGACCCAGTACTTC.

The CDR3 region has the DNA TGTGCCAGCAGCTTAGAACAGGGGCCGGGCAATCAGCCCCAGCATTTT. It translates to CASSLEQGPGNQPQHF. The J gene is TRBJ1-5, the V gene TRBV28; 7 bases agree with TRBD1. The V and J ends lost 6 bases and 2 bases, in that order; junction bases with no gene match: 10. This CDR3 contains 16 residues. Germline-derived CDR1 and CDR2 are MDHEN and SYDVKM.

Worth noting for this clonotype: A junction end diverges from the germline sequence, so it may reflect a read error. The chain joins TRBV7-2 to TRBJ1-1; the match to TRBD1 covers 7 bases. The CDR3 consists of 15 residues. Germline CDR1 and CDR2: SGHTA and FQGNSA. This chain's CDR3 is CASSGRTGLNTGAFF. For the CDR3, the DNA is TGTGCCAGCAGCGGAAGGACAGGCTTGAACACTGGAGCTTTCTTT.

In DNA, the CDR3 is TGTGCCAGCAGTCAAACTAGCGGTACGCAGTATTTT. Its translation: CASSQTSGTQYF. V usage is TRBV27 and J usage is TRBJ2-3; 8 bases align to TRBD2. V was clipped by 5 bases and J by 8 bases; unmatched bases: 3. The CDR3 spans 12 residues. Germline lookup yields CDR1 MNHEY and CDR2 SMNVEV (reference sequence).

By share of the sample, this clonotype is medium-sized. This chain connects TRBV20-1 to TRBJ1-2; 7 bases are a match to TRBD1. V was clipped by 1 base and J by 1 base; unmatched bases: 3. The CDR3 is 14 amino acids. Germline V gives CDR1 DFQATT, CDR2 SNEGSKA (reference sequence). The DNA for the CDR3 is TGCAGTGCTAGAGGGGGACAGAGTAACTATGGCTACACCTTC. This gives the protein CSARGGQSNYGYTF.